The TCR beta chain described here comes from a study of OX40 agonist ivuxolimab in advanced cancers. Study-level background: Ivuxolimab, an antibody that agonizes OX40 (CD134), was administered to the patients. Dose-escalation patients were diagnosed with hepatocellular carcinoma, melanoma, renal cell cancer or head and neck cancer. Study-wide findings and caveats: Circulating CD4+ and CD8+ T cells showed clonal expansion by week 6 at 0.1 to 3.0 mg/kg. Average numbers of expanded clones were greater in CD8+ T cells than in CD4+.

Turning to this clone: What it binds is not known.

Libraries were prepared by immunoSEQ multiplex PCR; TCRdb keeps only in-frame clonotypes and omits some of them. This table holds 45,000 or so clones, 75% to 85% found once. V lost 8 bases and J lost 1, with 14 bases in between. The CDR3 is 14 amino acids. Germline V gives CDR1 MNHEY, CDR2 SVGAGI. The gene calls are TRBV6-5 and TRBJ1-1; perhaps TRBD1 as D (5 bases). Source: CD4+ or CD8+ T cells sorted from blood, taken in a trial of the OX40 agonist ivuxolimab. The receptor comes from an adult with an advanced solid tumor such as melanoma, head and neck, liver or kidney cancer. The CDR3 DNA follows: TGTGCCAGCCGGGCCCCCGGGGGGAACACTGAAGCTTTCTTT. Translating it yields CASRAPGGNTEAFF.